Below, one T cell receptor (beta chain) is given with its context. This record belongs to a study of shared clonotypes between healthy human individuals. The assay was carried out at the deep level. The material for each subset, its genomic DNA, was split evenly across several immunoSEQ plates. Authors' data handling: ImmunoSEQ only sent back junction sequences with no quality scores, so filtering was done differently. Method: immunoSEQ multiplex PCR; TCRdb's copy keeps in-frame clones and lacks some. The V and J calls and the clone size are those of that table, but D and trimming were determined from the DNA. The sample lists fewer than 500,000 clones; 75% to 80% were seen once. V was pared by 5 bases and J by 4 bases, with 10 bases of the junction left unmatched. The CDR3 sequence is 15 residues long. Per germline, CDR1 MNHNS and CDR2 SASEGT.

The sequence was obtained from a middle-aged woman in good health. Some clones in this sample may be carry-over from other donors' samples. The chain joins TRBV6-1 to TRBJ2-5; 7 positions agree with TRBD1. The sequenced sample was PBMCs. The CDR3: CASSPTGTVLETQYF. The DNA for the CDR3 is TGTGCCAGCAGTCCTACCGGGACAGTTCTAGAGACCCAGTACTTC.